Shown below are 9 T cell receptor beta chains from a single sample sequenced in a study of cytomegalovirus exposure and HLA in healthy donors. TCRdb's table, derived via immunoSEQ multiplex PCR, lists solely in-frame clones and lacks some. The sample holds some 150,000 clones, roughly 86% seen once. Source material: PBMCs. Receptor source: a man between 18 and 35 years old in good health and CMV-seropositive.

The rearrangement joins TRBV4-2 to TRBJ2-2, with D unclear. Germline V gives CDR1 LGHNA, CDR2 YNFKEQ. This CDR3 has 12 amino acids. Trimming shortened V by 6 bases and J by 3 bases, and 5 bases separated the two germline ends. The CDR3 loop reads CASRRDTGELFF. The CDR3 DNA reads as TGTGCCAGCAGACGAGACACCGGGGAGCTGTTTTTT.

This sequence joins TRBV4-3 and TRBJ1-2; TRBD1 matches 7 bases. With V trimmed by 1 base and J by 4 bases, 9 bases remained unmatched. There are 16 residues in the CDR3. The germline CDR1 and CDR2 sequences are LGHNA and YSLEER. The CDR3 reads CASSQGNLQGSYGYTF. For the CDR3, the DNA is TGCGCCAGCAGCCAAGGAAATTTACAGGGGAGCTATGGCTACACCTTC.

The J gene is TRBJ2-1, the V gene TRBV5-4; TRBD2 aligns across 10 bases. Germline CDR1 is SGHNT and CDR2 is YYREEE (reference sequence). With V trimmed by 2 bases and J by 7 bases, 9 bases remained unmatched. The CDR3 extends over 16 amino acids. CDR3 nucleotide sequence: TGTGCCAGCAGCTTAGGAGCGGGGGGGAGCGAGAATGAGCAGTTCTTC. This sequence encodes CASSLGAGGSENEQFF.

The rearrangement uses TRBV27 and TRBJ2-6; D is uncertain. V was shortened by 4 bases and J by 4 bases, with 11 bases between the two germline ends. Germline V gene lookup returns CDR1 MNHEY and CDR2 SMNVEV (reference sequence). This CDR3 spans 15 amino acids. CDR3: CASSSLGRGANVLTF. CDR3 DNA: TGTGCCAGCAGTTCCCTAGGAAGGGGGGCCAACGTCCTGACTTTC. Full variable domain (missing parts from reference TRBV27 and TRBJ2-6): EAQVTQNPRYLITVTGKKLTVTCSQNMNHEYMSWYRQDPGLGLRQIYYSMNVEVTDKGDVPEGYKVSRKEKRNFPLILESPSPNQTSLYFCASSSLGRGANVLTFGAGSRLTVL.

The V call is TRBV2, the J call TRBJ1-2; 7 bases match TRBD1. V lost 3 bases to trimming and J lost 6 bases; unmatched junction nucleotides: 10. Germline assignment: CDR1 SNHLY and CDR2 FYNNEI. The CDR3 covers 15 residues. The CDR3 reads CASSDMTGRVNGYTF. The CDR3 nucleotides read TGTGCCAGCAGTGATATGACAGGGCGAGTAAATGGCTACACCTTC.

This clone was counted a single time. V gene TRBV30 combines with J gene TRBJ2-2, with 12 bases fitting TRBD2. The V segment lost 7 bases and the J segment 6 bases; nucleotides outside the gene matches: 6. This CDR3 is 14 amino acids long. CDR1 and CDR2 from the germline V gene are GTSNPN and SVGIG (reference sequence). The CDR3 DNA sequence: TGTGCCTCGTCTAGCGGGGGGGCGGCCGGGGAGCTGTTTTTT. This codes for CASSSGGAAGELFF. The full variable domain, its missing parts supplied by reference TRBV30 and TRBJ2-2, is SQTIHQWPATLVQPVGSPLSLECTVEGTSNPNLYWYRQAAGRGLQLLFYSVGIGQISSEVPQNLSASRPQDRQFILSSKKLLLSDSGFYLCASSSGGAAGELFFGEGSRLTVL.

This clone came up once. Sequence at one end of the junction differs from germline and may be a read error. The chain combines TRBV29-1 with TRBJ1-6; D is uncertain. The germline gives CDR1 SQVTM, CDR2 ANQGSEA. This CDR3 is 10 amino acids long. The CDR3 DNA is TGCAGCGTTGAAGGCCCTGAAAGCGCCTTT. This gives the protein CSVEGPESAF.

The chain carries TRBV6-1 and TRBJ1-5; D is ambiguous. V lost 8 bases and J 0 bases, leaving 14 bases between the germline ends. Per germline, CDR1 MNHNS and CDR2 SASEGT. This CDR3 has 15 residues. The CDR3 protein is CASATGEYSNQPQHF. Here the CDR3 DNA reads TGTGCCAGCGCGACGGGAGAATATAGCAATCAGCCCCAGCATTTT.

This clone was found once. CDR3 sequence reads: CASMGVSRTEAFF. The DNA of the CDR3 is TGTGCCAGTATGGGCGTAAGCCGGACTGAAGCTTTCTTT. V usage is TRBV19 and J usage is TRBJ1-1; D gene unclear. CDR1 is LNHDA, CDR2 SQIVND, per germline (reference sequence). The V and J ends lost 7 bases and 5 bases respectively, with 14 bases between them. This CDR3 region has 13 residues.